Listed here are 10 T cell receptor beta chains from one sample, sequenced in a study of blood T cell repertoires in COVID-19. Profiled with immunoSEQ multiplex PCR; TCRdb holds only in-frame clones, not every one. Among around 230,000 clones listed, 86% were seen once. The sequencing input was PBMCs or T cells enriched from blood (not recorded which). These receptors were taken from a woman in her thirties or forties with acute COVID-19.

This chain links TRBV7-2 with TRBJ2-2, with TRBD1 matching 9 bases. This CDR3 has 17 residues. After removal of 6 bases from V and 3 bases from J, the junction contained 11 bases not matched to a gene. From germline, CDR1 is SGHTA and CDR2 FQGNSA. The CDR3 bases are TGTGCCAGCAGGCCCCCGCCGGGACAGGGATACACCGGGGAGCTGTTTTTT. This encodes CASRPPPGQGYTGELFF.

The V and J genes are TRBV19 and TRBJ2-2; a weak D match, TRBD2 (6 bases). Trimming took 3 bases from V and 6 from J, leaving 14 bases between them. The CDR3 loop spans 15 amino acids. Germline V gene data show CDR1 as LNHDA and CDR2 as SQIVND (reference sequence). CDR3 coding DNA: TGTGCCAGTAGTATTGCTGCTAGCGTTCCCGGGGAGCTGTTTTTT. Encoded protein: CASSIAASVPGELFF.

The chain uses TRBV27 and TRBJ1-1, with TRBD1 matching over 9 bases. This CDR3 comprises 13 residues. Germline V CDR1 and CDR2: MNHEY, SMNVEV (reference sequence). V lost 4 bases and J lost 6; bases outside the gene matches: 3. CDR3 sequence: CASSWGTGSEAFF. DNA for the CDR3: TGTGCCAGCAGTTGGGGGACAGGGTCTGAAGCTTTCTTT.

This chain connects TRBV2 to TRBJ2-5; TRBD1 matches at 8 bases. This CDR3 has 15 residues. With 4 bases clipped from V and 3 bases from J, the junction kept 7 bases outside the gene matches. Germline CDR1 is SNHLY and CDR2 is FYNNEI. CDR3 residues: CASSARTGLEETQYF. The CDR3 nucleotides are TGTGCCAGCAGTGCCAGGACAGGGCTGGAAGAGACCCAGTACTTC.

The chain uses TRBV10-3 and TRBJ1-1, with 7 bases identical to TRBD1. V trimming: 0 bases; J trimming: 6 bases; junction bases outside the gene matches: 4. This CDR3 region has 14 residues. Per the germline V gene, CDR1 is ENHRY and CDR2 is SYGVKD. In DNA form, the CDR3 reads TGTGCCATCAGTGAGTCCGGGACAGCCGCTGAAGCTTTCTTT. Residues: CAISESGTAAEAFF.

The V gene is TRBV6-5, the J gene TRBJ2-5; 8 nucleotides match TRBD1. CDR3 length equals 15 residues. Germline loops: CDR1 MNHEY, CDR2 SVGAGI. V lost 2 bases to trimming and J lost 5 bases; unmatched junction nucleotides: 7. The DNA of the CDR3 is TGTGCCAGCAGTTACCCGGCAGGGGGCGCGGAGACCCAGTACTTC. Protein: CASSYPAGGAETQYF.

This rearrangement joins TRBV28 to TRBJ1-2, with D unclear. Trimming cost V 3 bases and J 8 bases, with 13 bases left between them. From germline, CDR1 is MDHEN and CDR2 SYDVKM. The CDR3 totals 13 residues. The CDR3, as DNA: TGTGCCAGCAGTTTGCGGGCCCCGGACGGCTACACCTTC. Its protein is CASSLRAPDGYTF.

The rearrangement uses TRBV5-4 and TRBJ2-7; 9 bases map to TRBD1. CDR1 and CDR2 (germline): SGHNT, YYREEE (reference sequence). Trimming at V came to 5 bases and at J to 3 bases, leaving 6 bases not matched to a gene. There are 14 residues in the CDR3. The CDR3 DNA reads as TGTGCCAGCAGTCTCCGGGACAGGGTCTACGAGCAGTACTTC. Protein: CASSLRDRVYEQYF.

CDR3 DNA: TGCAGTGCTAGTTCCCTGACAGGGCCTAATGAAAAACTGTTTTTT. It yields the protein CSASSLTGPNEKLFF. The chain uses TRBV20-1 and TRBJ1-4; TRBD1 matches 7 bases. The J segment lost 3 bases and the V segment lost 3 bases, leaving 7 bases of the junction unmatched. The V gene's germline CDR1 is DFQATT and CDR2 SNEGSKA (reference sequence). The CDR3 is 15 residues long.

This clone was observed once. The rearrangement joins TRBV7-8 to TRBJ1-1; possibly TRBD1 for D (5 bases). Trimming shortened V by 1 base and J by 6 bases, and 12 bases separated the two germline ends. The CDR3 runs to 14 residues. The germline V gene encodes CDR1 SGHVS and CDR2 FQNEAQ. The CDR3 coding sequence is TGTGCCAGCAGCTTAGGGAGGGGTGTATCTGAAGCTTTCTTT. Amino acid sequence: CASSLGRGVSEAFF.